This T cell receptor beta chain was sequenced for a study of blood T cell repertoires in COVID-19. Per the original data handling: Amplification with reference gene primers provided the estimates of nucleated cell counts. The method was immunoSEQ multiplex PCR; TCRdb's version includes in-frame clones alone and lacks a portion of them. That table supplies the V and J calls and clone size; D and trimming were determined from the DNA. The data contain about 150,000 clones, around three quarters of them singletons. The V gene's germline CDR1 is SGHRS and CDR2 YFSETQ. This CDR3 region has 15 residues. V lost 0 bases and J lost 1; bases outside the gene matches: 2.

The chain has TRBV5-1 and TRBJ1-1; 8 bases line up with TRBD1. The sample taken for sequencing was peripheral blood. This receptor was obtained from a man older than 75 with acute or convalescent COVID-19. The CDR3 sequence: CASSLGQGTNTEAFF. The CDR3 DNA is TGCGCCAGCAGCTTGGGACAGGGGACGAACACTGAAGCTTTCTTT.